These 17 T cell receptor beta chains were sequenced from one sample in a study of T cells in Graves' hyperthyroidism and ophthalmopathy. The TCR beta CDR3 regions underwent amplification using RNA transcripts as the source. The HTBI set primed first-round TCR CDR3 RT-PCR. TCRdb re-derived calls from the multiplex PCR reads in MiXCR, one entry per CDR3 protein. Found here are 350,000 to 400,000 distinct CDR3 sequences, approximately 14% of them singletons; the top ten hold more than 9.5%. The sample was blood. These receptors came from a woman aged 60 to 75 with Graves' hyperthyroidism.

This clonotype has at least ten counts. The V gene is TRBV7-3, the J gene TRBJ2-7; D call uncertain. This CDR3 region has 14 residues. Trimming cost V 2 bases and J 0 bases, with 8 bases left between them. Germline loops: CDR1 SGHTA, CDR2 FQGTGA. This CDR3 is CASSLQDGSYEQYF. In DNA, the CDR3 is TGTGCCAGCAGCTTACAGGACGGCTCCTACGAGCAGTACTTC.

This clonotype was detected many times. The chain employs TRBV28 and TRBJ2-2; 7 bases are a match to TRBD1. The trim removed 4 bases at V and 3 bases at J, leaving 8 bases unmatched. The germline CDR1 and CDR2 sequences are MDHEN and SYDVKM. The CDR3 has 16 residues. As DNA, the CDR3 is TGTGCCAGCAGTTCTTCCGGGACAGAGTACACCGGGGAGCTGTTTTTT. Amino acids: CASSSSGTEYTGELFF. Using reference TRBV28 and TRBJ2-2 for the parts outside the CDR3, the full variable domain is DVKVTQSSRYLVKRTGEKVFLECVQDMDHENMFWYRQDPGLGLRLIYFSYDVKMKEKGDIPEGYSVSREKKERFSLILESASTNQTSMYLCASSSSGTEYTGELFFGEGSRLTVL.

The J gene is TRBJ2-1, the V gene TRBV11-2, with D perhaps TRBD1 (5 bases). This CDR3 contains 13 residues. The V gene's germline CDR1 is SGHAT and CDR2 FQNNGV. V was pared by 5 bases and J by 9 bases, with 14 bases between. The CDR3 protein is CASSTRPQGEQFF. In nucleotides, the CDR3 is TGTGCCAGCAGCACTCGACCCCAGGGTGAGCAGTTCTTC.

This clonotype was picked up many times. The chain joins TRBV6-2 or TRBV6-3 to TRBJ2-3; the D is unclear. This CDR3 is 12 amino acids long. V lost 2 bases, J lost 8 bases, and 8 bases lay in between. Per the germline V gene, CDR1 is MNHEY and CDR2 is SVGEGT. The CDR3 sequence: CASSYTGATQYF. CDR3 nucleotide sequence: TGTGCCAGCAGTTACACCGGCGCTACGCAGTATTTT.

The V and J genes are TRBV4-1 and TRBJ2-5; 11 bases are a match to TRBD2. From germline, CDR1 is MGHRA and CDR2 YSYEKL. This CDR3 has 15 amino acids. Trimming at V came to 4 bases and at J to 4 bases, leaving 5 bases not matched to a gene. In DNA form, the CDR3 reads TGCGCCAGCAGCCCTCATGGGACTAGCGGAGAGACCCAGTACTTC. It codes for CASSPHGTSGETQYF.

This clonotype was found many times. This chain uses TRBV10-3 with TRBJ1-5; D is undetermined. Trimming removed 10 bases from V and 0 bases from J, with 10 bases in between. The germline V gene has CDR1 ENHRY and CDR2 SYGVKD. The CDR3 is 13 amino acids. Here the CDR3 DNA reads TGTGCCACCAACAGAGATAGCAATCAGCCCCAGCATTTT. It is translated as CATNRDSNQPQHF.

This clonotype was seen more than once but under ten times. The rearrangement links TRBV20-1 to TRBJ2-3; TRBD2 might be the D (6 bases). V shed 5 bases and J shed 6 bases, with 15 bases lying between them. The CDR3 runs 13 residues. Germline V gene data show CDR1 as DFQATT and CDR2 as SNEGSKA (reference sequence). Written as DNA, the CDR3 is TGCAGTGCTGCGGGACCCTTGGGGGATACGCAGTATTTT. Its protein product is CSAAGPLGDTQYF.

The V gene is TRBV5-4, the J gene TRBJ2-7; 7 bases map to TRBD2. Trimming took 5 bases from V and 4 from J; bases not matched to a gene: 6. CDR1 is SGHNT, CDR2 YYREEE, per germline (reference sequence). The CDR3 totals 13 residues. The CDR3 loop is CASSTREIYEQYF. In DNA, the CDR3 is TGTGCCAGCAGTACGCGGGAGATATACGAGCAGTACTTC.

As to this clonotype: A much larger clone lies a single base off, so this may be a read error. This chain uses TRBV7-2 with TRBJ1-5, with D perhaps matching TRBD1 (6 bases). Germline values: CDR1 SGHTA, CDR2 FQGNSA. The CDR3 is made up of 15 amino acids. Trimming pared 1 base from V and 9 bases from J, leaving 16 bases between. The CDR3 DNA follows: TGTGCCAGCAGCTTAGTCGGCAGGGGTGGGCGGCCCCAGCATTTT. It yields the protein CASSLVGRGGRPQHF.

The V gene is TRBV9, the J gene TRBJ2-5; D tentatively fits TRBD1 or TRBD2 (7 bases each). Per germline, CDR1 SGDLS and CDR2 YYNGEE. V lost 4 bases to trimming and J lost 2 bases, with 15 bases between them. The CDR3 loop spans 15 amino acids. The CDR3 DNA follows: TGTGCCAGCAGCACCAGGGGGGGGGGACAAGAGACCCAGTACTTC. Translated: CASSTRGGGQETQYF.

This clonotype occurred many times. V usage is TRBV3-1 and J usage is TRBJ2-1; tentatively, D is TRBD2 (5 bases). CDR1 and CDR2 (germline): LGHDT, YNNKEL (reference sequence). The CDR3 is made up of 20 amino acids. Between the trimmed V and J ends, which lost 0 bases and 15 bases, there was a span of 36 bases. CDR3 region: CASSQDPSRPLSASGGWGFF. The CDR3 DNA sequence: TGTGCCAGCAGCCAAGATCCCTCACGCCCCCTTAGTGCGAGCGGCGGGTGGGGGTTCTTC.

This chain joins TRBV19 and TRBJ2-6; D ambiguous. Per germline, CDR1 LNHDA and CDR2 SQIVND (reference sequence). V was pared by 4 bases and J by 5 bases, with 15 bases between. The CDR3 runs 16 residues. CDR3 sequence: CASSTPSVSWANVLTF. DNA for the CDR3: TGTGCCAGTAGTACCCCGTCAGTATCTTGGGCCAACGTCCTGACTTTC. The whole variable domain, remainder taken from reference TRBV19 and TRBJ2-6, is DGGITQSPKYLFRKEGQNVTLSCEQNLNHDAMYWYRQDPGQGLRLIYYSQIVNDFQKGDIAEGYSVSREKKESFPLTVTSAQKNPTAFYLCASSTPSVSWANVLTFGAGSRLTVL.

This clonotype has at least ten counts. The chain carries TRBV19 and TRBJ1-1; D gene ambiguous. V was pared by 6 bases and J by 0 bases, with 14 bases between. The CDR3 consists of 15 residues. Germline CDR1 LNHDA, CDR2 SQIVND (reference sequence). The CDR3 region is CASSPMGGLNTEAFF. The CDR3 bases are TGTGCCAGTAGCCCCATGGGAGGGCTGAACACTGAAGCTTTCTTT.

Many counts were recorded for this clonotype. The chain employs TRBV28 and TRBJ1-4; 10 bases agree with TRBD1. The CDR3 runs to 15 residues. After removal of 6 bases from V and 8 bases from J, the junction contained 9 bases not matched to a gene. The germline CDR1 and CDR2 sequences are MDHEN and SYDVKM. CDR3 region: CASSPDRGRREKLFF. In DNA form, the CDR3 reads TGTGCCAGCAGCCCCGACAGGGGGCGGAGAGAAAAACTGTTTTTT.

This clonotype was seen many times. This rearrangement joins TRBV20-1 to TRBJ1-4; TRBD1 might be the D (6 bases). The CDR3 has 16 amino acids. Germline V gives CDR1 DFQATT, CDR2 SNEGSKA (reference sequence). Trimming removed 0 bases at V and 3 bases at J, with 14 bases between. The DNA of the CDR3 is TGCAGTGCTAGAGATCCCTCAGGGGAGGCTAATGAAAAACTGTTTTTT. This sequence encodes CSARDPSGEANEKLFF.

This clonotype was seen only a few times. This chain joins TRBV20-1 and TRBJ2-1; D gene ambiguous. The V end was cut by 0 bases, the J end by 4 bases, with 13 bases between. Germline V gene sequence: CDR1 DFQATT, CDR2 SNEGSKA (reference sequence). The CDR3 contains 15 residues. CDR3: CSARDSRARYNEQFF. Here the CDR3 DNA reads TGCAGTGCTAGAGATTCAAGGGCGAGGTACAATGAGCAGTTCTTC.

CDR3: CASSVGGQSYEQYF. CDR3 bases: TGTGCCAGCAGCGTAGGGGGACAAAGCTACGAGCAGTACTTC. V and J are TRBV9 and TRBJ2-7, with D possibly matching TRBD1 (6 bases). V lost 0 bases and J lost 3, with 10 bases in between. Germline V gives CDR1 SGDLS, CDR2 YYNGEE. This CDR3 has 14 amino acids.